This T cell receptor (beta chain) was recorded in a study of T-cell reconstitution after alpha-beta-depleted transplantation in children. The CDR3 has 13 residues. The V gene's germline CDR1 is SGHRS and CDR2 YFSETQ. V dropped 0 bases and J dropped 6 bases, with 10 bases sitting between them. General study findings and limits: It was reported that alpha-beta T cells came from several hundred expanded graft clones (about two months after transplant). Elevated TCRbeta diversity at day 60 was traced, in some patients, to surviving recipient T cells and thymic progenitors.

This sample's TCRbeta library carried unique molecular identifier barcodes. TCRdb reprocessed the PCR reads via MiXCR and lists one record per CDR3 protein. The sample shows about 130,000 distinct CDR3 sequences, more than 9.5% of them seen only once. About this clonotype: The antigen remains unidentified.

Sequenced here: PBMCs, mostly from graft donor cells, sampled 180 days after TCRalphabeta/CD19-depleted stem cell transplant. The chain joins TRBV5-1 to TRBJ2-7; tentatively, D is TRBD1 (5 bases). The TCR comes from a girl less than two years old who had a stem cell transplant for combined immunodeficiency, so the T cells may come from the graft donor. The CDR3 DNA sequence: TGCGCCAGCAGCTTGGTAGGGGAACCCGAGCAGTACTTC. Amino acid sequence: CASSLVGEPEQYF.